This TCR beta chain derives from a study of immune heterogeneity within non-small cell lung tumors. Bulk tumor genomic DNA, roughly 540 ng per sample, was the template. Doctors removed several biopsies from each primary tumor during surgery, keeping them far apart. The study cohort was described as untreated, and its members had newly diagnosed non-small cell lung cancer. They went on to have curative surgery. All donors had received a new diagnosis of non-small cell lung cancer and were undergoing surgery with curative intent. The V gene lost 4 bases and the J gene lost 4 bases, with 13 bases spanning the gap. Germline V gene data show CDR1 as ENHRY and CDR2 as SYGVKD. The CDR3 extends over 15 amino acids. Multiplex PCR (32 V and 13 J primers) was used to amplify the TCR beta CDR3. TCRdb fed the multiplex PCR reads into MiXCR, producing one record per CDR3 protein. The sample lists around 6,200 distinct CDR3 sequences, less than 25% occurring once.

This clonotype is categorized as medium-sized. The clonotype was recovered from a man aged 70 or older with non-small cell lung cancer. Sequenced material: lung tumor tissue. The chain couples TRBV10-3 to TRBJ2-2, with no clear D. The CDR3 region is CAISGLWTSTGELFF. The CDR3 region has the DNA TGTGCCATCAGTGGGCTTTGGACGTCCACCGGGGAGCTGTTTTTT.